This T cell receptor beta chain was sequenced for a study of identical twins. Whole-study findings and limits: Alpha sequences that were out-of-frame and twin-shared showed an excess of low generation probability.

In the case of this clonotype: Its target is not known.

The V segment lost 0 bases and the J segment 5 bases; nucleotides outside the gene matches: 10. Germline V gene lookup returns CDR1 SGHDT and CDR2 YYEEEE. The CDR3 has 17 amino acids. Addition of a universal primer site occurred through template switching, and cDNA carried unique molecular identifiers. Via MiXCR, TCRdb re-called the 5' RACE reads, giving one row per CDR3 protein. Found here are 550,000 to 700,000 distinct CDR3 sequences, 21% of them singletons; the top ten hold 4% to 5.5%. Separately, the same data were catalogued under a study of T cells expressing NK-cell markers.

The chain links TRBV5-6 to TRBJ2-3; 9 bases fit TRBD2. This receptor was identified in a woman between 18 and 30 years old in good health. Sequencing was performed on PBMCs. CDR3 in amino acids: CASSLVVGSGGKDTQYF. The DNA for the CDR3 is TGTGCCAGCAGCTTGGTGGTCGGTAGCGGGGGCAAAGATACGCAGTATTTT.